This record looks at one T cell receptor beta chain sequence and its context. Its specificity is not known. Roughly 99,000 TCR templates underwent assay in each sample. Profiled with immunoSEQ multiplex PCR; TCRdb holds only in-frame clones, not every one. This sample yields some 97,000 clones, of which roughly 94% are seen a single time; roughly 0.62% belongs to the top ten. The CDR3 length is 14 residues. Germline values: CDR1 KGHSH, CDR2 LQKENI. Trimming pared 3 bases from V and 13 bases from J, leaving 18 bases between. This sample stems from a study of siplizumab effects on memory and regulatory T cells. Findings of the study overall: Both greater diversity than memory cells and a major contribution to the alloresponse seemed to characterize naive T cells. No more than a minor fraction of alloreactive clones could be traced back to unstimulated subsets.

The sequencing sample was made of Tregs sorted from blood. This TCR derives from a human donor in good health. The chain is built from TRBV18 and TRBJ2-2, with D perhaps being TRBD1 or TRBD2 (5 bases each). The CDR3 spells CASSPREGQAALFF. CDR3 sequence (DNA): TGTGCCAGCTCACCCCGCGAGGGGCAGGCGGCGCTGTTTTTT.